This paragraph reports one T cell receptor beta chain. This sample stems from a study of T cells in tuberculosis. The ends were cut back, 7 bases at V and 0 bases at J, with 12 bases in the middle. The CDR3 extends over 14 amino acids. The germline V gene has CDR1 SNHLY and CDR2 FYNNEI. Generated by immunoSEQ multiplex PCR, the TCRdb table keeps only in-frame clones and is missing some. The sample lists 25,000 to 30,000 clones, over 90% occurring once. The V gene is TRBV2, the J gene TRBJ2-5; D perhaps matches TRBD1 (6 bases). The clonotype comes from a donor aged 5 to 30 with latent tuberculosis or without tuberculosis infection. The sequenced material came from PBMCs. The chain's CDR3 is CASKWTVNQETQYF. CDR3 nucleotide sequence: TGTGCCAGCAAATGGACAGTAAACCAAGAGACCCAGTACTTC. Full variable domain (outside the CDR3, taken from reference TRBV2 and TRBJ2-5): EPEVTQTPSHQVTQMGQEVILRCVPISNHLYFYWYRQILGQKVEFLVSFYNNEISEKSEIFDDQFSVERPDGSNFTLKIRSTKLEDSAMYFCASKWTVNQETQYFGPGTRLLVL.